Below, one TCR beta chain is given with its context. Measured with immunoSEQ multiplex PCR; TCRdb has only the in-frame clones, and not every one. The data hold roughly 130,000 clones, with approximately 88% observed a single time. The V gene end was trimmed by 2 bases and the J gene end by 6 bases; junction bases not matched to a gene: 11. Germline V gene sequence: CDR1 LNHNV, CDR2 YYDKDF (reference sequence). The CDR3 is 17 residues long. The sample is drawn from a study of blood T cell repertoires in COVID-19. As for the study in general: Material from acute and convalescent COVID-19 was sourced from the United States, Italy and Spain. T cells, B-cell-depleted T cells, or PBMCs supplied cDNA or gDNA.

The receptor's source is a man between 60 and 75 years old with active or convalescent COVID-19. Sequenced input: peripheral blood. This chain uses TRBV15 with TRBJ2-1, with 9 bases matching TRBD2. The CDR3 protein is CATSRPEGLAATNEQFF. The CDR3 DNA follows: TGTGCCACCAGCAGACCGGAGGGACTAGCTGCAACCAATGAGCAGTTCTTC.